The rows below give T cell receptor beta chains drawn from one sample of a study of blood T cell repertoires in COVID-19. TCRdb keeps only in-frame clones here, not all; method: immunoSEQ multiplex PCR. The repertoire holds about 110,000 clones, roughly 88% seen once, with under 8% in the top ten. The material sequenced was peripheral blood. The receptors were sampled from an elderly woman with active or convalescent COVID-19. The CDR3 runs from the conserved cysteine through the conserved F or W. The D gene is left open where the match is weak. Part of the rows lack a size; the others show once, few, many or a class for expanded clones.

DNA: TGTGCCAGCAGTTACGAGGGGGCAGCGACTGAAGCTTTCTTT
CDR3: CASSYEGAATEAFF
D: TRBD1
length: 14
V: TRBV6-6
size: -
J: TRBJ1-1

DNA: TGTGCCAGTCGGGTGATATCTAATGAAAAACTGTTTTTT
CDR3: CASRVISNEKLFF
D: -
length: 13
V: TRBV19
size: few
J: TRBJ1-4

DNA: TGTGCCAGCAGCTTAGACGGGGGAAGGAGTCAGCCCCAGCATTTT
CDR3: CASSLDGGRSQPQHF
D: -
length: 15
V: TRBV7-2
size: -
J: TRBJ1-5

DNA: TGTGCCAGCAGCCCGGGACAGGTCTTTTCACTAGCCAAAAACATTCAGTACTTC
CDR3: CASSPGQVFSLAKNIQYF
D: TRBD1
length: 18
V: TRBV3-1/TRBV3-2
size: -
J: TRBJ2-4

DNA: TGTGCCAGCAGCCCCGGGACTAGCGGGGTCGCTACCTCCTACGAGCAGTACTTC
CDR3: CASSPGTSGVATSYEQYF
D: TRBD2
length: 18
V: TRBV7-3
size: once
J: TRBJ2-7

DNA: TGTGCCAGCAGCCTCGAAGAAGCTTACGAGCAGTACTTC
CDR3: CASSLEEAYEQYF
D: -
length: 13
V: TRBV7-8
size: -
J: TRBJ2-7

DNA: TGTGCCAGCAGCTCCCGTTCGGAGGGATTGAGCGGCTACACCTTC
CDR3: CASSSRSEGLSGYTF
D: -
length: 15
V: TRBV3-1/TRBV3-2
size: -
J: TRBJ1-2

DNA: TGTGCCATCAGCCAAGGACTAGCGGGAGCCACCGGGGAGCTGTTTTTT
CDR3: CAISQGLAGATGELFF
D: TRBD2
length: 16
V: TRBV10-3
size: -
J: TRBJ2-2

DNA: TGCGCCAGCAGCAACCCGACAGCCAGTGAGACCCAGTACTTC
CDR3: CASSNPTASETQYF
D: -
length: 14
V: TRBV5-1
size: -
J: TRBJ2-5

DNA: TGTGCCATCAGCCGAGGGACTCACGAGCAGTACTTC
CDR3: CAISRGTHEQYF
D: -
length: 12
V: TRBV10-3
size: -
J: TRBJ2-7

DNA: TGTGCCAGCTACGGCCGGACAGAAGTTGGAAAACTGTTTTTT
CDR3: CASYGRTEVGKLFF
D: -
length: 14
V: TRBV27
size: -
J: TRBJ1-4

DNA: TGTGCCAGCAGCCAAAAGAGCGGGAGGGCGAACGAGCAGTACTTC
CDR3: CASSQKSGRANEQYF
D: TRBD2
length: 15
V: TRBV3-1/TRBV3-2
size: -
J: TRBJ2-7

DNA: TGCGCCAGCAGATTGTCGGTAGCGGATTCTTATGAGCAGTTCTTC
CDR3: CASRLSVADSYEQFF
D: -
length: 15
V: TRBV10-1
size: -
J: TRBJ2-1

DNA: TGTGCCAGTAGTATTAGGCGGTCCAGCTACGAGCAGTACTTC
CDR3: CASSIRRSSYEQYF
D: -
length: 14
V: TRBV19
size: -
J: TRBJ2-7

DNA: TGTGCCAGCAGCTTAGAGGGGGGGACCGGGGAGCTGTTTTTT
CDR3: CASSLEGGTGELFF
D: -
length: 14
V: TRBV7-2
size: -
J: TRBJ2-2

DNA: TGTGCCAGCAGCTTAGCCCAGGTAGAGCAGTACTTC
CDR3: CASSLAQVEQYF
D: -
length: 12
V: TRBV11-2
size: -
J: TRBJ2-7

DNA: TGTGCCAGCAGCTTAGGGGGACTCCAAGAGACCCAGTACTTC
CDR3: CASSLGGLQETQYF
D: -
length: 14
V: TRBV7-3
size: -
J: TRBJ2-5

DNA: TGTGCCATCAGCTCCCGGGACACTAGCACAGATACGCAGTATTTT
CDR3: CAISSRDTSTDTQYF
D: -
length: 15
V: TRBV10-3
size: -
J: TRBJ2-3

DNA: TGTGCCAGCTCACCATTTCCGGCTAGCTCTCTCGAGCAGTTCTTC
CDR3: CASSPFPASSLEQFF
D: -
length: 15
V: TRBV18
size: -
J: TRBJ2-1

DNA: TGTGCCAGCAGTCGGGGACAGGGCGGCCAGCCCCAGCATTTT
CDR3: CASSRGQGGQPQHF
D: TRBD1
length: 14
V: TRBV27
size: -
J: TRBJ1-5